This record looks at one TCR beta chain sequence and its context. Its specificity is not known. This CDR3 is built from 12 residues. Germline V gene sequence: CDR1 SGDLS, CDR2 YYNGEE. Trimming pared 4 bases from V and 3 bases from J, leaving 7 bases between. This sample is part of a study of T cells after yellow fever vaccination. Study background: Libraries from low-cell-number fractions were prepared with the SMART-Seq v4 Ultra Low Input RNA kit.

TCRdb used MiXCR to reprocess the 5' RACE reads, holding one entry per CDR3 protein. The sample gives some 200,000 distinct CDR3 sequences, approximately 9.9% of which show up once; less than 40% is in the top ten. Study outcomes and limitations: Compared with primary, the secondary response was weaker and peaked at day 5, not 15.

The TCR was taken from a man aged 18 to 30 who received the YFV17D yellow fever vaccine. The sequencing used CD8+ T cells sorted from PBMCs, collected 15 days after the yellow fever booster vaccination. The gene calls are TRBV9 and TRBJ1-1; D ambiguous. CDR3 residues: CASSSGHTEAFF. The CDR3 nucleotides read TGTGCCAGCAGCTCCGGCCACACTGAAGCTTTCTTT.